The clone carrying this T cell receptor beta chain was counted between two and nine times. Its antigen remains unidentified. The authors amplified TCR beta CDR3 regions from RNA transcripts. HTBI primers served in a first-round RT-PCR, which a second-round multiplex PCR followed. MiXCR, applied by TCRdb to the multiplex PCR reads, yields one record per CDR3 protein. The table records some 410,000 distinct CDR3 sequences, under 25% of them present only once. Germline V gene lookup returns CDR1 SNHLY and CDR2 FYNNEI. The CDR3 extends over 12 amino acids. V was shortened by 3 bases and J by 3 bases, with 6 bases between the two germline ends. Ophthalmopathy absent within 18 months of follow-up marked hyperthyroidism as stable. Aged 18 to 65, hyperthyroidism patients had new diagnoses of under 2 months' duration. A volume of around 10 ml of fresh peripheral blood supplied the PBMCs. The data belong to a study of Graves' ophthalmopathy and Graves' hyperthyroidism.

Notes on the study in general: Blood contained most expanded thyroid clonotypes exceeding 0.001 frequency.

This receptor was taken from a woman aged 18-29 years with stable Graves' hyperthyroidism. This rearrangement joins TRBV2 to TRBJ2-7; D gene uncertain. The sample consisted of peripheral blood. The CDR3 nucleotides are TGTGCCAGCAGTGAGCTGAGCTACGAGCAGTACTTC. This encodes CASSELSYEQYF.